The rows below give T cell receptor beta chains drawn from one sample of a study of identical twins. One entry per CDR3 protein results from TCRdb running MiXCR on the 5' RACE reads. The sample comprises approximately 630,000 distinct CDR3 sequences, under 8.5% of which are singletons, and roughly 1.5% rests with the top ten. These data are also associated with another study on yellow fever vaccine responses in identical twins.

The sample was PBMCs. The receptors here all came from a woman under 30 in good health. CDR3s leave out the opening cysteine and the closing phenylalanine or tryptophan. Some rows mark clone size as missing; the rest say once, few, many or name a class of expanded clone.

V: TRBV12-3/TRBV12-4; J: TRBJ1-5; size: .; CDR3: ASSLYRGADQPQH
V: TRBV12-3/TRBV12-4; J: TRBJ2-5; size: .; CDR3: ASSSGGIRETQY
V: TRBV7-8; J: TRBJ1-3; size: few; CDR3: ASSLAGTGAFSGNTIY
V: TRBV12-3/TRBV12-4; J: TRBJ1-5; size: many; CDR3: ASSSTSNQPQH
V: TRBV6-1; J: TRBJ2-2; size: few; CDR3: ASSLGISGELF
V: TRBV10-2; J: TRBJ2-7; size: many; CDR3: ASRTGGVDEQY
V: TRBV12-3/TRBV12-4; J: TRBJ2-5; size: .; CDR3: ASTQGRGARETQY
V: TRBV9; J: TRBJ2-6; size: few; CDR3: ASSAYEGISGANVLT
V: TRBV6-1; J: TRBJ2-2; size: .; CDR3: ASTMGAGGGELF
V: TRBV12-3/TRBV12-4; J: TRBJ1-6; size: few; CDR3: ASSFSWKQDSPLH
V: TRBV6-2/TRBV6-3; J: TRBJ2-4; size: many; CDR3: ASSYGESGGIAKNIQY
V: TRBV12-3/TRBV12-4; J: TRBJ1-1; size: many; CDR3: ASSFDGGNTEAF
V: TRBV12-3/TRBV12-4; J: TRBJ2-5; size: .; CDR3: ASASGGLETQY
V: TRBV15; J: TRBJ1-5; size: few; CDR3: ATSRRGSNQPQH
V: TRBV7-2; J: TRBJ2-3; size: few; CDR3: ASSFVAGTRADTQY
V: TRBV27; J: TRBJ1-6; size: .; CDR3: ASSFSGVNSPLH
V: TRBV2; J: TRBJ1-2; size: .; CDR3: ASSEHPTYGYT
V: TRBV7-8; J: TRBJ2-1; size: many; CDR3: ASSLVGRYNEQF
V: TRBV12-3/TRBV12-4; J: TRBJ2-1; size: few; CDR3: ASSFPLAGRGEQF
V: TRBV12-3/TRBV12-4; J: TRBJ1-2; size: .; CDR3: ASSLNGQGDANYGYT
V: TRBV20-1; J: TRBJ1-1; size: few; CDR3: SARLLETAGTEAF
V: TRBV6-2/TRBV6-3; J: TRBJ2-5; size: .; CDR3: ASSYMRETQY